The source of this T cell receptor beta chain is a study of blood T cell repertoires in COVID-19. Study summary: Samples of COVID-19 (acute and convalescent) were obtained from the United States, Italy and Spain. Sample material is recorded as cDNA or gDNA derived from T cells, B-cell-depleted T cells, or PBMCs.

The authors' processing: The assay estimated nucleated cells by amplifying reference gene primers. The table came from immunoSEQ multiplex PCR; TCRdb's copy has only in-frame clones and leaves some out. Clonal size and the V and J genes are those of that table, whereas D and trimming came from the DNA. The sample carries about 180,000 clones, roughly nine tenths recorded once. This CDR3 contains 13 residues. V dropped 6 bases and J dropped 10 bases, with 13 bases sitting between them. The germline V gene has CDR1 SGHTA and CDR2 FQGNSA. This TCR derives from a man between 65 and 85 years old with active or convalescent COVID-19. The material sequenced was peripheral blood. V is TRBV7-2 and J is TRBJ1-6, with D perhaps matching TRBD1 (6 bases). The CDR3 coding sequence is TGTGCCAGCAGTTTCGGACAGAGGTCACCCCTCCACTTT. Translating it yields CASSFGQRSPLHF.